This T cell receptor (beta chain) was recovered during a study of cytomegalovirus exposure and HLA in healthy donors. The CDR3 extends over 15 amino acids. The germline gives CDR1 MNHNS, CDR2 SASEGT. V shed 4 bases and J 4 bases; nucleotides not matched to a gene: 4. This PCR relied on a set of 60 Vbeta primers and 13 Jbeta primers. Only in-frame clones appear in the TCRdb table, and some are missing; sequencing was by immunoSEQ multiplex PCR. The specimen's table records 55,000 to 75,000 clones. V gene TRBV6-1 combines with J gene TRBJ1-4, with TRBD1 matching 9 bases. The sequencing input was PBMCs. This receptor was identified in a male donor in good health and CMV-seronegative. CDR3 in amino acids: CASSGTGASNEKLFF. The CDR3 DNA reads as TGTGCCAGCAGTGGGACAGGGGCCAGTAATGAAAAACTGTTTTTT.